Presented here are 12 T cell receptor beta chains from one specimen sequenced in a study of cytomegalovirus exposure and HLA in healthy donors. PCR primers comprised 60 Vbeta and 13 Jbeta primers. Method: immunoSEQ multiplex PCR; TCRdb's copy keeps in-frame clones and lacks some. The sample shows around 200,000 clones, roughly four fifths of them seen only once. The specimen was PBMCs. Receptors were obtained from a man aged 50 to 60 in good health and CMV-seronegative.

Concerning this clone itself: A junction end diverges from the germline sequence, so it may reflect a read error. This chain connects TRBV7-9 to TRBJ2-1; a possible D gene is TRBD1 (5 bases). This CDR3 spans 15 amino acids. The germline V gene encodes CDR1 SEHNR and CDR2 FQNEAQ (reference sequence). CDR3 sequence (DNA): TGTTCCAGCAGCTTAATGGGTGTGGTAGGGGCCGAGCAGTTCTTC. It codes for CSSSLMGVVGAEQFF.

The rearrangement links TRBV29-1 to TRBJ2-1; D unclear. Per the germline V gene, CDR1 is SQVTM and CDR2 is ANQGSEA. The CDR3 is 13 amino acids. V lost 4 bases and J lost 0, with 7 bases in between. The CDR3, as DNA: TGCAGCGTTGGCCACAGCTCCTACAATGAGCAGTTCTTC. It encodes CSVGHSSYNEQFF.

The chain carries TRBV18 and TRBJ2-3, with 9 bases lining up with TRBD2. V lost 6 bases to trimming and J lost 4 bases; unmatched junction nucleotides: 14. Germline V gene data show CDR1 as KGHSH and CDR2 as LQKENI. This CDR3 contains 17 residues. The DNA for the CDR3 is TGTGCCAGCTCGAACCTGGATAGCGGGAGAGGGGCAGATACGCAGTATTTT. This encodes CASSNLDSGRGADTQYF.

The rearrangement uses TRBV25-1 and TRBJ2-7, with D possibly matching TRBD1 (6 bases). Germline V gene data show CDR1 as MGHDK and CDR2 as SYGVNS. The CDR3 length is 18 residues. V was pared by 3 bases and J by 2 bases, with 23 bases between. The CDR3 coding sequence is TGTGCCAGCAGTGAGGCACGGGCTTGGGACATAGGGACCTACGAGCAGTACTTC. This encodes CASSEARAWDIGTYEQYF.

This chain connects TRBV19 to TRBJ2-7, with 11 bases identical to TRBD1. The CDR3 spans 17 residues. Losses at the gene ends were 3 bases for V and 1 base for J; bases not matched to a gene: 8. CDR1 is LNHDA and CDR2 is SQIVND in the germline V gene (reference sequence). CDR3 protein: CASSIFPGTGGSYEQYF. In nucleotides, the CDR3 is TGTGCCAGTAGTATTTTCCCCGGGACAGGGGGATCCTACGAGCAGTACTTC.

The rearrangement links TRBV5-4 to TRBJ2-2; maybe TRBD1 (5 bases). This CDR3 spans 15 amino acids. Trimming stripped 2 bases from V and 1 base from J, with 9 bases between. CDR1 is SGHNT and CDR2 is YYREEE in the germline V gene (reference sequence). As DNA, the CDR3 is TGTGCCAGCAGCTTCTCAGGGCTGAACACCGGGGAGCTGTTTTTT. Residues: CASSFSGLNTGELFF.

The chain joins TRBV9 to TRBJ2-3; D uncertain. This CDR3 has 14 residues. The germline CDR1 and CDR2 sequences are SGDLS and YYNGEE. Trimming took 4 bases from V and 2 from J, leaving 11 bases between them. CDR3 sequence: CASSMSPITDTQYF. The CDR3 nucleotides read TGTGCCAGCAGCATGTCTCCTATCACAGATACGCAGTATTTT. The complete variable domain, with remaining parts taken from reference TRBV9 and TRBJ2-3, reads DSGVTQTPKHLITATGQRVTLRCSPRSGDLSVYWYQQSLDQGLQFLIQYYNGEERAKGNILERFSAQQFPDLHSELNLSSLELGDSALYFCASSMSPITDTQYFGPGTRLTVL.

This clone appeared a few times. Relative to the germline gene, one junction end is altered; a read error may explain this. The chain joins TRBV7-9 to TRBJ1-2; 11 bases line up with TRBD1. The CDR3 has 16 amino acids. The germline CDR1 and CDR2 sequences are SEHNR and FQNEAQ (reference sequence). The CDR3 nucleotides read TGTTCCAGCAGCTCCCCCGGACAGGGGGCGCGCTATGGCTACACCTTC. Residues: CSSSSPGQGARYGYTF.

The rearrangement links TRBV29-1 to TRBJ2-1; D ambiguous. Deletions cut 3 bases from V and 0 bases from J, with 3 bases between. Germline assignment: CDR1 SQVTM and CDR2 ANQGSEA. The CDR3 has 12 amino acids. CDR3 amino acids: CSVDSSYNEQFF. The CDR3 region has the DNA TGCAGCGTTGACAGCTCCTACAATGAGCAGTTCTTC.

This sequence joins TRBV19 and TRBJ2-3; 10 positions agree with TRBD1. The V segment lost 7 bases and the J segment 5 bases; nucleotides outside the gene matches: 9. The CDR3 extends over 15 amino acids. Germline loops: CDR1 LNHDA, CDR2 SQIVND (reference sequence). The chain's CDR3 is CASTPGQGNGDTQYF. CDR3 DNA: TGTGCCAGTACACCGGGACAGGGGAACGGAGATACGCAGTATTTT. Full variable domain (outside the CDR3, taken from reference TRBV19 and TRBJ2-3): DGGITQSPKYLFRKEGQNVTLSCEQNLNHDAMYWYRQDPGQGLRLIYYSQIVNDFQKGDIAEGYSVSREKKESFPLTVTSAQKNPTAFYLCASTPGQGNGDTQYFGPGTRLTVL.

The chain carries TRBV11-2 and TRBJ2-7, with 12 bases lining up with TRBD2. The CDR3 runs to 16 residues. Germline values: CDR1 SGHAT, CDR2 FQNNGV. V trimming: 0 bases; J trimming: 7 bases; junction bases outside the gene matches: 7. CDR3 protein: CASSLEGASGREEQYF. The CDR3 DNA reads TGTGCCAGCAGCTTAGAAGGGGCTAGCGGGAGGGAGGAGCAGTACTTC.

The chain couples TRBV6-5 to TRBJ1-2; 11 bases map to TRBD1. CDR1 is MNHEY, CDR2 SVGAGI, per germline. V was clipped by 6 bases and J by 7 bases; unmatched bases: 7. This CDR3 spans 14 amino acids. In DNA, the CDR3 is TGTGCCAGCAGCCGGGGACAGGGGGTGGGTGGCTACACCTTC. It is translated as CASSRGQGVGGYTF.